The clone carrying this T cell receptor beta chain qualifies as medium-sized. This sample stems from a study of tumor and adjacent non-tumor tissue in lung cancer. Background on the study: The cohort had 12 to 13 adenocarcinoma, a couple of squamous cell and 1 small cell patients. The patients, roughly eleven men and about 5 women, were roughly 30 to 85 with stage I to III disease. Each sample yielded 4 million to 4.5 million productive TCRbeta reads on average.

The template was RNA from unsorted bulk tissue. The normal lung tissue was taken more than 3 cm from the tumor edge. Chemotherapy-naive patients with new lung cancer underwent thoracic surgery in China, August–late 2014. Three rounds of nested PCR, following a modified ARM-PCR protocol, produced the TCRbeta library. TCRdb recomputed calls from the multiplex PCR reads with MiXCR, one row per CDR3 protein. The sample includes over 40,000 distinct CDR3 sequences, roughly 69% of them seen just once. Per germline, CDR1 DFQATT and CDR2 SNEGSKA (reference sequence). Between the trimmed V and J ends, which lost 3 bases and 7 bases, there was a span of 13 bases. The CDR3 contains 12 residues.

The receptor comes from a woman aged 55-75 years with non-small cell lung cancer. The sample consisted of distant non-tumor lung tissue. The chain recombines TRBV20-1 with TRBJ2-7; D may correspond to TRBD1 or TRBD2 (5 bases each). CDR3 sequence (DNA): TGCAGTGCTAGCGGACAAACGGGGGAGCAGTACTTC. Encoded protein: CSASGQTGEQYF.